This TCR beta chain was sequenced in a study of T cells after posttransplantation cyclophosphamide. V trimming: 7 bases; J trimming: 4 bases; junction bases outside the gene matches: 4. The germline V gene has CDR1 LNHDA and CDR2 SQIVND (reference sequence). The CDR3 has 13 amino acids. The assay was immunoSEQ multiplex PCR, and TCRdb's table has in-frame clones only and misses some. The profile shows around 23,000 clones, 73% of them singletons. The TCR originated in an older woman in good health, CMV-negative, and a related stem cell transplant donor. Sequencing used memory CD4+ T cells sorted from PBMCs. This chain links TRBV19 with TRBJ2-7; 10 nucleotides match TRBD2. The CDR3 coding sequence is TGTGCCAGTACCACTAGCGGGGCTTACGAGCAGTACTTC. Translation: CASTTSGAYEQYF. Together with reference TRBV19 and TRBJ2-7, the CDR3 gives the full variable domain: DGGITQSPKYLFRKEGQNVTLSCEQNLNHDAMYWYRQDPGQGLRLIYYSQIVNDFQKGDIAEGYSVSREKKESFPLTVTSAQKNPTAFYLCASTTSGAYEQYFGPGTRLTVT.